These 13 T cell receptor beta chains share one sample of origin, sequenced in a study of blood T cell repertoires in COVID-19. Assay used: immunoSEQ multiplex PCR; TCRdb lists only in-frame clones, some missing. The table shows under 250,000 clones, with 80% occurring only once. The sequenced sample was peripheral blood. All receptors derive from a woman between 70 and 85 years old with acute or convalescent COVID-19.

V usage is TRBV28 and J usage is TRBJ1-2; D perhaps matches TRBD1 (5 bases). CDR3 length: 13 residues. Germline CDR1 MDHEN, CDR2 SYDVKM. Trimming took off 4 bases at V and 2 bases at J, with 8 bases between the two ends. The CDR3 loop is CASSYQGNYGYTF. In DNA form, the CDR3 reads TGTGCCAGCAGTTATCAGGGCAACTATGGCTACACCTTC.

Notes on this clone: Other DNA sequences in this specimen translate into the identical CDR3. The chain links TRBV2 to TRBJ1-5, with D perhaps matching TRBD1 (5 bases). Germline-derived CDR1 and CDR2 are SNHLY and FYNNEI. This CDR3 is built from 15 residues. V lost 4 bases to trimming and J lost 4 bases, with 14 bases between them. CDR3 DNA: TGTGCCAGCAGTGGAAGTGGGCAGGGAAATCAGCCCCAGCATTTT. Translating it yields CASSGSGQGNQPQHF.

The CDR3 here is CASSIVGGGGQPQHF. The DNA for the CDR3 is TGTGCCAGTAGTATAGTAGGAGGGGGCGGTCAGCCCCAGCATTTT. The V and J genes are TRBV19 and TRBJ1-5; 7 bases agree with TRBD1. CDR3 length: 15 residues. CDR1 is LNHDA, CDR2 SQIVND, per germline (reference sequence). V gave up 1 base and J gave up 6 bases; unmatched junction bases: 6.

The V gene is TRBV2, the J gene TRBJ2-7; 13 bases agree with TRBD2. Trimming took 6 bases from V and 4 from J; bases not matched to a gene: 3. This CDR3 contains 14 residues. The germline V gene encodes CDR1 SNHLY and CDR2 FYNNEI. This chain's CDR3 is CASRGLAGKYEQYF. The CDR3 DNA is TGTGCCAGCAGGGGACTAGCGGGAAAGTACGAGCAGTACTTC.

This rearrangement joins TRBV25-1 to TRBJ2-1, with 8 nucleotides matching TRBD2. Germline-derived CDR1 and CDR2 are MGHDK and SYGVNS. CDR3 length: 13 residues. The CDR3 here is CAPASGRYNEQFF. For the CDR3, the DNA is TGTGCTCCCGCTAGCGGGCGCTACAATGAGCAGTTCTTC.

V is TRBV5-4 and J is TRBJ2-2, with 8 bases aligning to TRBD1. The CDR3 runs to 15 residues. Germline V gene sequence: CDR1 SGHNT, CDR2 YYREEE (reference sequence). The J segment lost 4 bases and the V segment lost 4 bases, leaving 6 bases of the junction unmatched. The DNA for the CDR3 is TGTGCCAGCAGCATCAGGACAGGGTCCACCGGGGAGCTGTTTTTT. It is translated as CASSIRTGSTGELFF.

The gene calls are TRBV7-3 and TRBJ2-1; 9 bases line up with TRBD1. J lost 8 bases, V lost 5 bases, and 10 bases had no gene match. The CDR3 is made up of 15 amino acids. Germline V gives CDR1 SGHTA, CDR2 FQGTGA. The CDR3 loop reads CASSVGTGKNDEQFF. The DNA for the CDR3 is TGTGCCAGCAGCGTCGGGACAGGGAAGAATGATGAGCAGTTCTTC.

This chain uses TRBV7-9 with TRBJ1-1; 8 nucleotides agree with TRBD1. The CDR3 is 16 amino acids. V gave up 5 bases and J gave up 0 bases; unmatched junction bases: 8. Germline-derived CDR1 and CDR2 are SEHNR and FQNEAQ (reference sequence). The CDR3 reads CASSRRTGSMNTEAFF. The DNA of the CDR3 is TGTGCCAGCAGCCGCCGGACAGGGTCCATGAACACTGAAGCTTTCTTT.

This sequence joins TRBV5-1 and TRBJ2-3; D is perhaps TRBD2 (5 bases). Trimming stripped 1 base from V and 3 bases from J, with 15 bases between. This CDR3 contains 16 residues. Germline V gene lookup returns CDR1 SGHRS and CDR2 YFSETQ. DNA for the CDR3: TGCGCCAGCAGCTTGAGGAGGAGGTTAAGTACAGATACGCAGTATTTT. This sequence encodes CASSLRRRLSTDTQYF.

In this sample, this clone turned up once. The chain combines TRBV7-2 with TRBJ2-5, with D possibly TRBD2 on 5 matching bases. Germline CDR1 SGHTA, CDR2 FQGNSA. This CDR3 contains 14 residues. V was clipped by 1 base and J by 1 base, with 7 bases between them. DNA of the CDR3: TGTGCCAGCAGCTTAGTAGCGACCCAAGAGACCCAGTACTTC. This codes for CASSLVATQETQYF. Full variable domain (remainder filled in from reference TRBV7-2 and TRBJ2-5): GAGVSQSPSNKVTEKGKDVELRCDPISGHTALYWYRQSLGQGLEFLIYFQGNSAPDKSGLPSDRFSAERTGGSVSTLTIQRTQQEDSAVYLCASSLVATQETQYFGPGTRLLVL.

The chain links TRBV3-1 (or the pseudogene TRBV3-2) to TRBJ1-2, with 7 bases identical to TRBD1. V trimming: 4 bases; J trimming: 10 bases; junction bases outside the gene matches: 9. The CDR3 is made up of 13 amino acids. CDR1 and CDR2 from the germline V gene are LGHDT and YNNKEL (reference sequence). For the CDR3, the DNA is TGTGCCAGCAGCCTGCAGGGGGGCGCCCACTACACCTTC. It yields the protein CASSLQGGAHYTF.

The gene calls are TRBV27 and TRBJ1-2, with 11 bases identical to TRBD1. The CDR3 length is 15 residues. V gave up 2 bases and J gave up 3 bases; unmatched junction bases: 2. The germline V gene encodes CDR1 MNHEY and CDR2 SMNVEV (reference sequence). DNA of the CDR3: TGTGCCAGCAGTTTAATGGGACAGGGGGACTATGGCTACACCTTC. Its protein product is CASSLMGQGDYGYTF.

To note about this clone: This may be a read error, as it is one base from a much larger clone. The chain combines TRBV12-3 or TRBV12-4 with TRBJ1-2; D uncertain. Trimming cost V 3 bases and J 4 bases, with 6 bases left between them. The CDR3 has 12 residues. The CDR3 loop reads CASSLGSYGYTF. DNA for the CDR3: TGTGCCAGCAGTTTGGGCAGCTATGGCTACACCTTC.